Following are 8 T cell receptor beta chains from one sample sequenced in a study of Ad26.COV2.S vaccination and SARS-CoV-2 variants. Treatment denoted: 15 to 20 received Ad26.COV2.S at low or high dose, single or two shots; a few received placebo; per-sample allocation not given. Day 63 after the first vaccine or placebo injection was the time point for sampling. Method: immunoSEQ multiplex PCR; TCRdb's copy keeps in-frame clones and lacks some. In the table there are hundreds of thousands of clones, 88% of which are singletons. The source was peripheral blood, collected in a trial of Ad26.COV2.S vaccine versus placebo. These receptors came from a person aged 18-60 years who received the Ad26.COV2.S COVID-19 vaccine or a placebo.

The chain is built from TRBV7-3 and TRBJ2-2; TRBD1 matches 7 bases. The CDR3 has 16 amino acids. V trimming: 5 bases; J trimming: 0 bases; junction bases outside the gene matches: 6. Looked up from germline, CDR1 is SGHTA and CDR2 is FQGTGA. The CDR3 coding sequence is TGTGCCAGCAGCATACAGGGGACGGCGAACACCGGGGAGCTGTTTTTT. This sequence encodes CASSIQGTANTGELFF.

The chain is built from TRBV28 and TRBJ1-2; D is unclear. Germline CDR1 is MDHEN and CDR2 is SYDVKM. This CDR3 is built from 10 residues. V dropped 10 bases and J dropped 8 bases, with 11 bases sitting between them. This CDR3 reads CATRSRGYTF. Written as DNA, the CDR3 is TGTGCCACTAGGTCCAGAGGCTACACCTTC.

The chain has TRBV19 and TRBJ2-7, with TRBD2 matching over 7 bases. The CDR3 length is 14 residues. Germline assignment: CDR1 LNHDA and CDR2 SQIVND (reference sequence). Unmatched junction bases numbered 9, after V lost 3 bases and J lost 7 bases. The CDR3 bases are TGTGCCAGTAGTATTGGGACTACCTTCGGGGAGCAGTACTTC. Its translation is CASSIGTTFGEQYF.

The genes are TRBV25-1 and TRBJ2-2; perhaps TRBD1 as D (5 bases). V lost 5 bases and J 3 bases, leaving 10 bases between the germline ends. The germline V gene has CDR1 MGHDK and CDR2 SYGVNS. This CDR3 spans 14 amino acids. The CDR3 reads CASSTGHYTGELFF. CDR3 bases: TGTGCCAGCAGTACCGGACACTACACCGGGGAGCTGTTTTTT.

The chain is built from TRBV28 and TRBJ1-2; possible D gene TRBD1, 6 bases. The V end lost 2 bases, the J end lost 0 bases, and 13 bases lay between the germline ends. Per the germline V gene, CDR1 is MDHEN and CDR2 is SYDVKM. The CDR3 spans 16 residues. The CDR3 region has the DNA TGTGCCAGCAGTTTAGGGGGGCAGCTTACTAACTATGGCTACACCTTC. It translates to CASSLGGQLTNYGYTF.

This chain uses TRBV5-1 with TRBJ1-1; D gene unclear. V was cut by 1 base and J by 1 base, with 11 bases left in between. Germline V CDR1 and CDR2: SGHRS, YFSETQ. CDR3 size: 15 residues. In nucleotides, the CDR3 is TGCGCCAGCAGCTTGTTAGAGCAGAAGAACACTGAAGCTTTCTTT. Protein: CASSLLEQKNTEAFF.

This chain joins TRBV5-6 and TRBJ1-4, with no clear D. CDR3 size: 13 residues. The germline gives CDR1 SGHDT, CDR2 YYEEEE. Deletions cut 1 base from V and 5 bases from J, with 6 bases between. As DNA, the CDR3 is TGTGCCAGCAGCTTGTACGGGAATGAAAAACTGTTTTTT. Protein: CASSLYGNEKLFF.

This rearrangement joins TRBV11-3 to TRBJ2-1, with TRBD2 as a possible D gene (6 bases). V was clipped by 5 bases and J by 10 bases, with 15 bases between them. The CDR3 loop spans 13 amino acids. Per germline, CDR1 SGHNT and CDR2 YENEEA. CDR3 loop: CASSRSGSGEQFF. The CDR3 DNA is TGTGCCAGCAGCCGTAGCGGTTCAGGGGAGCAGTTCTTC.